Presented here are 13 T cell receptor beta chains from one specimen sequenced in a study of blood T cell repertoires in COVID-19. The data were produced by immunoSEQ multiplex PCR, yet TCRdb's version contains in-frame clones alone and is incomplete. Of 490,000 or so clones detected, 70% to 90% appear once; the ten largest clones hold 7% to 10%. What was sequenced was PBMCs or T cells enriched from blood (not recorded which). Receptor source: a woman in her sixties or seventies who had recovered from COVID-19.

The rearrangement uses TRBV10-3 and TRBJ2-7; D perhaps matches TRBD1 (5 bases). CDR3 size: 15 residues. With 6 bases removed from V and 0 bases from J, the gap between germline ends came to 15 bases. CDR1 is ENHRY, CDR2 SYGVKD, per germline. Here the CDR3 DNA reads TGTGCCATCAGGGACACGTCCTCAAACTCCTACGAGCAGTACTTC. Amino acids: CAIRDTSSNSYEQYF.

CDR3 protein: CASSPTGLRSYNEQFF. DNA of the CDR3: TGTGCCAGCAGTCCAACGGGACTGCGGTCCTACAATGAGCAGTTCTTC. The genes are TRBV25-1 and TRBJ2-1, with D perhaps TRBD2 (6 bases). The CDR3 runs to 16 residues. V dropped 5 bases and J dropped 1 base, with 15 bases sitting between them. Germline loops: CDR1 MGHDK, CDR2 SYGVNS.

This chain links TRBV27 with TRBJ2-3, with TRBD1 identical over 9 bases. Trimming at V came to 5 bases and at J to 6 bases, leaving 9 bases not matched to a gene. Germline CDR1 reads MNHEY; CDR2 reads SMNVEV (reference sequence). CDR3 size: 15 residues. CDR3: CASSLLQGAGDTQYF. CDR3 nucleotides: TGTGCCAGCAGTCTATTACAGGGGGCAGGGGATACGCAGTATTTT.

This rearrangement joins TRBV5-1 to TRBJ2-3; 8 bases are a match to TRBD2. CDR1 and CDR2 from the germline V gene are SGHRS and YFSETQ. The V and J ends lost 4 bases and 1 base, in that order; junction bases with no gene match: 8. CDR3 length: 16 amino acids. Here the CDR3 reads CASSPRGGAGTDTQYF. In DNA, the CDR3 is TGCGCCAGCAGCCCCCGGGGGGGGGCGGGCACAGATACGCAGTATTTT. Full variable domain (missing parts from reference TRBV5-1 and TRBJ2-3): KAGVTQTPRYLIKTRGQQVTLSCSPISGHRSVSWYQQTPGQGLQFLFEYFSETQRNKGNFPGRFSGRQFSNSRSEMNVSTLELGDSALYLCASSPRGGAGTDTQYFGPGTRLTVL.

The chain recombines TRBV5-4 with TRBJ2-5, with 10 bases lining up with TRBD1. Germline V gene lookup returns CDR1 SGHNT and CDR2 YYREEE (reference sequence). The J segment lost 4 bases and the V segment lost 4 bases, leaving 10 bases of the junction unmatched. The CDR3 is made up of 16 amino acids. Here the CDR3 reads CASSSDRGRSLETQYF. For the CDR3, the DNA is TGTGCCAGCAGCAGTGACAGGGGGCGGTCGTTAGAGACCCAGTACTTC.

A single count supports this clone. This sequence joins TRBV29-1 and TRBJ1-1, with a possible D match to TRBD1 (5 bases). Germline values: CDR1 SQVTM, CDR2 ANQGSEA. The CDR3 has 14 residues. The V gene lost 7 bases and the J gene lost 1 base, with 16 bases spanning the gap. CDR3 protein: CSAIRTRENTEAFF. The CDR3 bases are TGCAGCGCGATCCGGACACGAGAGAACACTGAAGCTTTCTTT. Filled out from reference TRBV29-1 and TRBJ1-1, the complete variable domain reads SAVISQKPSRDICQRGTSLTIQCQVDSQVTMMFWYRQQPGQSLTLIATANQGSEATYESGFVIDKFPISRPNLTFSTLTVSNMSPEDSSIYLCSAIRTRENTEAFFGQGTRLTVV.

V usage is TRBV12-5 and J usage is TRBJ1-1, with 9 bases that match TRBD1. The J segment lost 0 bases and the V segment lost 4 bases, leaving 12 bases of the junction unmatched. This CDR3 region has 18 residues. Germline loops: CDR1 LGHNT, CDR2 FRNRAP. CDR3 loop: CASGSVTGQGYMNTEAFF. CDR3 nucleotides: TGTGCTAGTGGTTCTGTCACGGGACAGGGTTATATGAACACTGAAGCTTTCTTT. The whole variable domain, remainder taken from reference TRBV12-5 and TRBJ1-1, is DARVTQTPRHKVTEMGQEVTMRCQPILGHNTVFWYRQTMMQGLELLAYFRNRAPLDDSGMPKDRFSAEMPDATLATLKIQPSEPRDSAVYFCASGSVTGQGYMNTEAFFGQGTRLTVV.

The J gene is TRBJ1-1, the V gene TRBV5-1; unclear D gene. V was pared by 0 bases and J by 1 base, with 10 bases between. The CDR3 covers 15 residues. Germline lookup yields CDR1 SGHRS and CDR2 YFSETQ. The CDR3 DNA is TGCGCCAGCAGCTTGGGCCCAGGCAGGAACACTGAAGCTTTCTTT. As protein: CASSLGPGRNTEAFF.

This clone came up a few times. The chain joins TRBV19 to TRBJ1-4, with a weak D call TRBD1 (6 bases). Deletions cut 5 bases from V and 1 base from J, with 14 bases between. The V gene's germline CDR1 is LNHDA and CDR2 SQIVND (reference sequence). This CDR3 has 16 residues. For the CDR3, the DNA is TGTGCCAGTAGTCGAGGGTCAGGGGAAACTAATGAAAAACTGTTTTTT. Protein product: CASSRGSGETNEKLFF.

This chain connects TRBV6-5 to TRBJ2-1; maybe TRBD1 (6 bases). V was clipped by 1 base and J by 7 bases, with 14 bases between them. The CDR3 spans 15 residues. From germline, CDR1 is MNHEY and CDR2 SVGAGI. The CDR3 region is CASSYWQGRMNEQFF. The CDR3 bases are TGTGCCAGCAGTTACTGGCAGGGGAGAATGAATGAGCAGTTCTTC.

The chain has TRBV14 and TRBJ2-1, with TRBD1 matching 9 bases. The germline V gene encodes CDR1 SGHDN and CDR2 FVKESK. This CDR3 has 14 amino acids. Germline trimming cut 4 bases from V and 4 bases from J; bases unmatched to any gene: 2. CDR3 loop: CASSRTGAYNEQFF. For the CDR3, the DNA is TGTGCCAGCAGCCGGACAGGGGCGTACAATGAGCAGTTCTTC.

The J gene is TRBJ2-1, the V gene TRBV6-2 or TRBV6-3; TRBD1 matches 9 bases. J was trimmed by 6 bases and V by 0 bases; bases with no gene match: 6. Germline V gives CDR1 MNHEY, CDR2 SVGEGT. The CDR3 contains 16 residues. The CDR3 nucleotides are TGTGCCAGCAGTTACTCCGGACAGGGGAACCTCAATGAGCAGTTCTTC. This gives the protein CASSYSGQGNLNEQFF.

The J gene is TRBJ1-5, the V gene TRBV5-1; D gene uncertain. Germline CDR1 and CDR2: SGHRS and YFSETQ. Trimming stripped 4 bases from V and 0 bases from J, with 8 bases between. CDR3 size: 14 residues. CDR3 sequence (DNA): TGCGCCAGCAGCGAGGGAAATAGCAATCAGCCCCAGCATTTT. Residues: CASSEGNSNQPQHF. Based on the CDR3 plus reference TRBV5-1 and TRBJ1-5, the full variable domain is KAGVTQTPRYLIKTRGQQVTLSCSPISGHRSVSWYQQTPGQGLQFLFEYFSETQRNKGNFPGRFSGRQFSNSRSEMNVSTLELGDSALYLCASSEGNSNQPQHFGDGTRLSIL.